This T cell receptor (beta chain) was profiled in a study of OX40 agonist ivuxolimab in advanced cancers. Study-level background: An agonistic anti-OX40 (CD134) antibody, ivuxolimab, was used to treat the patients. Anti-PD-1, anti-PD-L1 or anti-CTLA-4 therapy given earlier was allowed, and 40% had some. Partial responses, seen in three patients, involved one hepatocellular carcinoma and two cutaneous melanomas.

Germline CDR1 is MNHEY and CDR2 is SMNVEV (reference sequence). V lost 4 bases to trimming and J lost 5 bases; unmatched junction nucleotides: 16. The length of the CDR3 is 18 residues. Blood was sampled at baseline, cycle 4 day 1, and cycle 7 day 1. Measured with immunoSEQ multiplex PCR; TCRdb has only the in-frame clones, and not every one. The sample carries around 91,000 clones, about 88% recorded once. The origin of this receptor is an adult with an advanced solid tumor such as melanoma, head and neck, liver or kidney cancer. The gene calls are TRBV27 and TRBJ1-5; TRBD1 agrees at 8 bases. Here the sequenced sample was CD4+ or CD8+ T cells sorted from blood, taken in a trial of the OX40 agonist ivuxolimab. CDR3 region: CASSSIGQGRRLYQPQHF. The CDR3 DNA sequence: TGTGCCAGCAGTTCAATAGGACAGGGTAGGAGATTGTATCAGCCCCAGCATTTT.